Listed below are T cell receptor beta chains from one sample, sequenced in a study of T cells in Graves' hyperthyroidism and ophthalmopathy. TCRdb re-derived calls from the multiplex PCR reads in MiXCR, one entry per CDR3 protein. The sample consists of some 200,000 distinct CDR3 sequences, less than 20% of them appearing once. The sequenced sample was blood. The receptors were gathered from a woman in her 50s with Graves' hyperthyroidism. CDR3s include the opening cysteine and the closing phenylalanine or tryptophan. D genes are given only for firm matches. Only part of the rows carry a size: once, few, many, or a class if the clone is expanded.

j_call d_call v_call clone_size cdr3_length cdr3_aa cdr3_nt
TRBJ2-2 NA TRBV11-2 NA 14 CASTRIALSGELFF TGTGCCAGCACCCGAATAGCTTTGAGCGGGGAGCTGTTTTTT
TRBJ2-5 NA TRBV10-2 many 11 CASSEVGTQYF TGCGCCAGCAGTGAGGTGGGGACCCAGTACTTC
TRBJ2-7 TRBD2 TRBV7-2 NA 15 CASSSGLVNGYEQYF TGTGCCAGCAGCTCGGGACTAGTAAACGGCTACGAGCAGTACTTC
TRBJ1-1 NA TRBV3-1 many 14 CASKNRDADTEAFF TGTGCCAGCAAAAATCGGGACGCCGATACTGAAGCTTTCTTT
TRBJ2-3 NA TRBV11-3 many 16 CASSLVSRRSTDTQYF TGTGCCAGCAGCTTAGTTTCTAGAAGGAGTACAGATACGCAGTATTTT
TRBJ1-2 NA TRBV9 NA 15 CASSVGSWVAYGYTF TGTGCCAGCAGCGTAGGGTCGTGGGTTGCCTATGGCTACACCTTC
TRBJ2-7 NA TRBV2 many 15 CASSDEGALSYEQYF TGTGCCAGCAGTGACGAGGGAGCTCTTTCTTACGAGCAGTACTTC
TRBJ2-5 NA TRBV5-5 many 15 CASSSPQGRGETQYF TGTGCCAGCAGCTCACCCCAGGGCCGAGGAGAGACCCAGTACTTC
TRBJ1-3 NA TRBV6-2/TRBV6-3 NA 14 CAVSFGSSGNTIYF TGTGCCGTCTCTTTCGGGAGCTCTGGAAACACCATATATTTT
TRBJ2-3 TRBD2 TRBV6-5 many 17 CASSYSKWRTSVDTQYF TGTGCCAGCAGTTACTCGAAGTGGAGGACTAGCGTGGATACGCAGTATTTT
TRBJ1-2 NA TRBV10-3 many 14 CAISEFGRQVGYTF TGTGCCATCAGTGAGTTCGGGCGTCAAGTAGGCTACACCTTC
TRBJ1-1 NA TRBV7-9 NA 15 CASSYGRNLNTEAFF TGTGCCAGCAGTTACGGGAGGAATTTGAACACTGAAGCTTTCTTT
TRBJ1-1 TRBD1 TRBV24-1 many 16 CATSGGTANMNTEAFF TGTGCCACCAGTGGAGGGACAGCAAACATGAACACTGAAGCTTTCTTT
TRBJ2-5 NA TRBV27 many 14 CASSLNWLRETQYF TGTGCCAGCAGTTTAAATTGGCTTCGAGAGACCCAGTACTTC
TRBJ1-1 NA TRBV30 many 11 CAWSSRLEAFF TGTGCCTGGAGTTCACGGCTAGAAGCTTTCTTT
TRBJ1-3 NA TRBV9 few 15 CASSSHRSSGNTIYF TGTGCCAGCAGTTCCCACCGGAGCTCTGGAAACACCATATATTTT
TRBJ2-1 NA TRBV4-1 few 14 CASSQGEGQDEQFF TGCGCCAGCAGCCAAGGAGAGGGCCAGGATGAGCAGTTCTTC
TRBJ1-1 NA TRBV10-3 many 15 CAISDPGQPNTEAFF TGTGCCATCAGTGATCCGGGACAACCGAACACTGAAGCTTTCTTT
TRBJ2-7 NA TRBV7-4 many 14 CASSLAEQVHEQYF TGTGCCAGCAGCTTAGCGGAACAGGTCCACGAGCAGTACTTC
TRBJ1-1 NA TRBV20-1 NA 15 CSASFNQRGNTEAFF TGCAGTGCTAGTTTTAATCAGAGGGGGAACACTGAAGCTTTCTTT
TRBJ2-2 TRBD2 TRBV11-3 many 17 CASSPWTSGSPTGELFF TGTGCCAGCAGCCCGTGGACTAGCGGGAGTCCCACCGGGGAGCTGTTTTTT
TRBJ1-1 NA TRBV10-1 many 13 CASSRLLNTEAFF TGCGCCAGCAGTCGACTCCTGAACACTGAAGCTTTCTTT
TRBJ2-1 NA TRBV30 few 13 CAWSVNWVFEQFF TGTGCCTGGAGTGTAAATTGGGTCTTTGAGCAGTTCTTC
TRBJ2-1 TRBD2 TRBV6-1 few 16 CASSYFRLAGEDEQFF TGTGCCAGCAGTTATTTTAGACTAGCGGGAGAGGATGAGCAGTTCTTC
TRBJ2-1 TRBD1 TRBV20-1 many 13 CSARSDRDNEQFF TGCAGTGCTAGGTCGGACAGGGACAATGAGCAGTTCTTC
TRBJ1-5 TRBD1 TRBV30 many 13 CAWGTGLHQPQHF TGTGCCTGGGGGACAGGTCTCCATCAGCCCCAGCATTTT
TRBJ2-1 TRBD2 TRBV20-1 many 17 CSARERDFGTSVNEQFF TGCAGTGCTAGAGAGAGAGACTTCGGGACTAGCGTGAATGAGCAGTTCTTC
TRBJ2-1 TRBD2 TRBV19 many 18 CASSMRGRTSGFYNEQFF TGTGCCAGTAGTATGAGGGGAAGAACTAGCGGGTTTTACAATGAGCAGTTCTTC
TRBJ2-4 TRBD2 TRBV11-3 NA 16 CASSPRVAGPKNIQYF TGTGCCAGCAGTCCCCGGGTAGCGGGACCCAAAAACATTCAGTACTTC
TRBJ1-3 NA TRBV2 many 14 CASSATGSGNTIYF TGTGCCAGCAGTGCGACGGGCTCTGGAAACACCATATATTTT
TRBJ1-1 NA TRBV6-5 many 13 CASSYEQNTEAFF TGTGCCAGCAGTTACGAACAAAACACTGAAGCTTTCTTT
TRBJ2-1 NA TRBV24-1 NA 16 CATSDHGQSLGNEQFF TGTGCCACCAGTGATCACGGGCAGAGCCTAGGTAATGAGCAGTTCTTC
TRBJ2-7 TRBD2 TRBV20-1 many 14 CSAGRAGEGYEQYF TGCAGTGCTGGCAGAGCGGGAGAAGGCTACGAGCAGTACTTC
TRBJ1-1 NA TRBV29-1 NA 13 CSGGGGSGTEAFF TGCAGCGGGGGGGGGGGCTCGGGAACTGAAGCTTTCTTT
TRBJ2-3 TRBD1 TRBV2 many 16 CASSESGTGGADTQYF TGTGCCAGCAGTGAATCCGGGACAGGGGGAGCAGATACGCAGTATTTT
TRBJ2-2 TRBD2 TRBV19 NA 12 CASRLATGELFF TGTGCCAGCCGACTAGCCACCGGGGAGCTGTTTTTT
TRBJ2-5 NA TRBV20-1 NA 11 CSAAGMGTQYF TGCAGTGCCGCAGGGATGGGGACCCAGTACTTC
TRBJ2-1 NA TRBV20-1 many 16 CSARDPRVGGINEQFF TGCAGTGCTAGAGATCCACGCGTTGGGGGGATTAATGAGCAGTTCTTC
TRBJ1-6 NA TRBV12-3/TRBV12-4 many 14 CASRAQGNNSPLHF TGTGCCAGCAGGGCCCAGGGGAATAATTCACCCCTCCACTTT
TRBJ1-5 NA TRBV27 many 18 CASSLSPPQQGITQPQHF TGTGCCAGCAGTTTATCCCCTCCACAACAGGGTATAACTCAGCCCCAGCATTTT
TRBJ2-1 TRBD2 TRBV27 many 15 CASSFLLAFNNEQFF TGTGCCAGCAGTTTCTTACTAGCGTTCAACAATGAGCAGTTCTTC
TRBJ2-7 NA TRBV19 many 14 CASSPTGQPYEQYF TGTGCCAGTAGTCCCACCGGGCAACCCTACGAGCAGTACTTC
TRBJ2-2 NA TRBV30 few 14 CAWSYGPGAGELFF TGTGCCTGGAGTTACGGTCCGGGTGCCGGGGAGCTGTTTTTT
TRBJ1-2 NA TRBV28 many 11 CASTQGGGYTF TGTGCCAGTACCCAAGGGGGGGGCTACACCTTC
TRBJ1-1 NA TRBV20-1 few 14 CSARAGIMNTEAFF TGCAGTGCTAGAGCGGGGATCATGAACACTGAAGCTTTCTTT
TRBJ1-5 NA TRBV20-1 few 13 CSARGTAREPQHF TGCAGTGCTAGGGGGACGGCGAGGGAGCCCCAGCATTTT
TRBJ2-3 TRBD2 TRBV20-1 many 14 CSARTSGSTDTQYF TGCAGTGCTAGGACTAGCGGAAGCACAGATACGCAGTATTTT
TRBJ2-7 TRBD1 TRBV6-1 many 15 CASRARTGNSYEQYF TGTGCCAGCAGGGCGCGGACAGGGAACTCCTACGAGCAGTACTTC
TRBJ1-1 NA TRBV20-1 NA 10 CSATGSRAFF TGCAGTGCCACCGGGAGCCGAGCTTTCTTT
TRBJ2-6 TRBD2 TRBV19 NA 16 CASRGGRFSGANVLTF TGTGCCTCCAGAGGCGGGAGGTTCTCTGGGGCCAACGTCCTGACTTTC
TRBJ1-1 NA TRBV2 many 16 CASSDLVPPMNTEAFF TGTGCCAGCAGTGATTTAGTACCGCCCATGAACACTGAAGCTTTCTTT
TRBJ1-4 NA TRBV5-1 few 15 CASSIDQGYNEKLFF TGCGCCAGCAGCATAGATCAGGGATATAATGAAAAACTGTTTTTT
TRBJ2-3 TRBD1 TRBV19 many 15 CASRAGQGETDTQYF TGTGCCAGTAGGGCGGGACAGGGGGAAACAGATACGCAGTATTTT
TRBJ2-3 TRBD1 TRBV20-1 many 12 CSARQGADTQYF TGCAGTGCTCGACAGGGGGCAGATACGCAGTATTTT
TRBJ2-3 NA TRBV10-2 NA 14 CASSPGGYTDTQYF TGCGCCAGCAGCCCGGGTGGGTACACAGATACGCAGTATTTT
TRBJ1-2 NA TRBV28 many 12 CAIRRGNAGYTF TGTGCCATAAGGCGGGGAAACGCTGGCTACACCTTC
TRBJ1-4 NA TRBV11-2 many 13 CASSLSDNEKLFF TGTGCCAGCAGCTTGTCCGATAATGAAAAACTGTTTTTT